This T cell receptor (beta chain) was sequenced in a study of T cell repertoires in aging, cancer and after chemotherapy. Rearranged V-D-J TRB sequences were amplified with a mixed TRB-A/B primer pool. TCRdb called the multiplex PCR reads again in MiXCR, with one record for every CDR3 protein. The sample holds more than 10,000 distinct CDR3 sequences; over 25% are singletons and the top ten take over 15%. The template was genomic DNA from peripheral blood, not RNA. CDR3 length equals 15 residues. V gave up 2 bases and J gave up 3 bases; unmatched junction bases: 5. CDR1 MNHEY and CDR2 SVGAGI come from the germline V gene. By share, this clonotype ranks as medium-sized.

The chain has TRBV6-5 and TRBJ2-5; 8 bases align to TRBD1. Source material: blood. This sequence originates from a human donor in good health. The donor label of this sample is uncertain. CDR3 nucleotide sequence: TGTGCCAGCAGTTACCCCGGACAGGGAGAAGAGACCCAGTACTTC. It specifies CASSYPGQGEETQYF.